Sequencing of this T cell receptor (beta chain) was carried out in a study of T cells in Graves' hyperthyroidism and ophthalmopathy. Researchers took RNA transcripts and amplified the TCR beta CDR3 regions from them. The HTBI primer set was used in a first-round RT-PCR of the TCR CDR3. TCRdb reanalysed the multiplex PCR reads using MiXCR and keeps one entry per CDR3 protein. The top ten clones hold about 33% of a sample with approximately 420,000 distinct CDR3 sequences, under 15% of them seen once. Patients aged 18 to 65 had newly diagnosed hyperthyroidism lasting under 2 months. Reasons for excluding patients were uncontrolled infection, other autoimmune disease, pregnancy or lactation. The ends were cut back, 5 bases at V and 9 bases at J, with 14 bases in the middle. In germline, CDR1 is SEHNR, CDR2 FQNEAQ (reference sequence). This CDR3 has 13 amino acids.

This receptor was identified in a woman aged 25 to 39 with Graves' hyperthyroidism. The V call is TRBV7-9, the J call TRBJ2-1; tentative D call: TRBD2 (5 bases). Sequenced input: blood. CDR3 nucleotide sequence: TGTGCCAGCAGCCATAATGGGGAGACTGAGCAGTTCTTC. It specifies CASSHNGETEQFF. Full variable domain (outside the CDR3, taken from reference TRBV7-9 and TRBJ2-1): DTGVSQNPRHKITKRGQNVTFRCDPISEHNRLYWYRQTLGQGPEFLTYFQNEAQLEKSRLLSDRFSAERPKGSFSTLEIQRTEQGDSAMYLCASSHNGETEQFFGPGTRLTVL.